Presented here are 2 T cell receptor beta chains from one specimen sequenced in a study of blood T cell repertoires in COVID-19. TCRdb keeps only in-frame clones here, not all; method: immunoSEQ multiplex PCR. This sample carries approximately 200,000 clones, 80% to 90% of them seen once, and the ten largest clones take 10% to 15%. The specimen was peripheral blood. The receptors were gathered from a woman older than 75 with COVID-19, enrolled during active disease.

V and J are TRBV20-1 and TRBJ1-2; unclear D gene. This CDR3 comprises 11 residues. Germline values: CDR1 DFQATT, CDR2 SNEGSKA (reference sequence). The germline V and J ends were trimmed by 8 bases and 1 base, with 8 bases remaining between them. The CDR3 sequence is CSSTDNYGYTF. The CDR3 DNA reads as TGCAGTAGCACAGATAACTATGGCTACACCTTC.

V is TRBV3-1 (or the pseudogene TRBV3-2) and J is TRBJ1-2; D unresolved. The CDR3 is made up of 14 amino acids. CDR1 is LGHDT, CDR2 YNNKEL, per germline (reference sequence). Trimming shortened V by 0 bases and J by 8 bases, and 13 bases separated the two germline ends. CDR3 DNA sequence: TGTGCCAGCAGCCAAGAAAGTAAGGGAGGGGGCTACACCTTC. Its translation: CASSQESKGGGYTF.